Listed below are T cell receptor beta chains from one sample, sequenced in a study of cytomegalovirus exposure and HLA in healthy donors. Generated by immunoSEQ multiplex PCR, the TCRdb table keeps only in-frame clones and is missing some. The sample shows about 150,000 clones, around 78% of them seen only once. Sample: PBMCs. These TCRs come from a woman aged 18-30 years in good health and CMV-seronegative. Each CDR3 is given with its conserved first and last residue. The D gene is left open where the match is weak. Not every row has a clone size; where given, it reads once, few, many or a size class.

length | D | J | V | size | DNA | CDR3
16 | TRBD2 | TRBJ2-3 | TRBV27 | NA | TGTGCCAGCAGTTCGGGAGGGGGGCGGAGCACAGATACGCAGTATTTT | CASSSGGGRSTDTQYF
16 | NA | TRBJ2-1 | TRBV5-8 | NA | TGTGCCAGCAGCTTAAACAGGTGGAGCTCCTACAATGAGCAGTTCTTC | CASSLNRWSSYNEQFF
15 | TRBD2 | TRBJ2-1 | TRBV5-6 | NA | TGTGCCAGCAGCCGTGAGCGGGATCGGCAGAATGAGCAGTTCTTC | CASSRERDRQNEQFF
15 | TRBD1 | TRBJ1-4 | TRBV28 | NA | TGTGCCAGCAGGGATTTTGGGACAGGGGATGAAAAACTGTTTTTT | CASRDFGTGDEKLFF
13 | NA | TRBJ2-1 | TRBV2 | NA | TGTGCCAGCTTACTAGGATCCTACAATGAGCAGTTCTTC | CASLLGSYNEQFF
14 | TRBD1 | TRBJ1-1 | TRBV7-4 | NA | TGTGCCAGCAGCTTGACAGGGATGAACACTGAAGCTTTCTTT | CASSLTGMNTEAFF
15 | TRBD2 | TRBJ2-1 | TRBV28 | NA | TGTGCCAGCAGTTCTAACGGACTAGCGGGGGTAGGGCAGTTCTTC | CASSSNGLAGVGQFF
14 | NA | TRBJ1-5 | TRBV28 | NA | TGTGCCAGCAGTCCCGGGACACCAAATCAGCCCCAGCATTTT | CASSPGTPNQPQHF
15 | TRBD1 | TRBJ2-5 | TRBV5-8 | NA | TGTGCCAGCAGCTCCCCGGTGGGGACAGGGGAGACCCAGTACTTC | CASSSPVGTGETQYF
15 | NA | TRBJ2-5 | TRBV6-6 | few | TGTGCCAGCAGTTACTCGAGGGAATCCCAAGAGACCCAGTACTTC | CASSYSRESQETQYF
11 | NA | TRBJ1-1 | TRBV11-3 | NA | TGTGCCAGCACCCCGGTGTCTGAAGCTTTCTTT | CASTPVSEAFF
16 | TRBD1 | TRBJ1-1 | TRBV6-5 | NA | TGTGCCAGCAGTTATAGTCCGGACAGGCCGAACACTGAAGCTTTCTTT | CASSYSPDRPNTEAFF
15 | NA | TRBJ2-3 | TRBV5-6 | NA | TGTGCCAGCAGCTTCTGGACACTCTACACAGATACGCAGTATTTT | CASSFWTLYTDTQYF
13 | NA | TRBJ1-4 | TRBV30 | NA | TGTGCCTGGAGTGTACAATCCTCCCAAAAACTGTTTTTT | CAWSVQSSQKLFF
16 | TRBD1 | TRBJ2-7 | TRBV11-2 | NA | TGCGCCAGCAGCCAGGACACCGGGACAGGGGGCAACGAGCAGTACTTC | CASSQDTGTGGNEQYF
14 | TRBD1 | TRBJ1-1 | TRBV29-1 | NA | TGCAGCGCCGGGACAGTTCTCTCTGAAACTGAAGCTTTCTTT | CSAGTVLSETEAFF
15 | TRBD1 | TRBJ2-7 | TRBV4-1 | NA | TGCGCCAGCAGCCAAGAGGCGACAGGGGTGTACGAGCAGTACTTC | CASSQEATGVYEQYF
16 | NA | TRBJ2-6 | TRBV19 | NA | TGTGCCAGTTCTTCGACAGGTCACTCTGGGGCCAACGTCCTGACTTTC | CASSSTGHSGANVLTF
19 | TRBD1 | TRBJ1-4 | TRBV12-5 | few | TGTGCTAGTGGTTTGGGCCTAAACCCTTCCGGGACAGGAGGTGAAAAACTGTTTTTT | CASGLGLNPSGTGGEKLFF
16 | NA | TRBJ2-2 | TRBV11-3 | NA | TGTGCCAGCAGCTTAGGGCAGACAATAAACACCGGGGAGCTGTTTTTT | CASSLGQTINTGELFF
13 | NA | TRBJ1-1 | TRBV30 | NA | TGTGCCTGGAGTGTTCTTGGGGGGACTGAAGCTTTCTTT | CAWSVLGGTEAFF
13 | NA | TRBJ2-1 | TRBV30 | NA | TGTGCCTGGAGTAGGGCCCCAGCGGGTGAGCAGTTCTTC | CAWSRAPAGEQFF
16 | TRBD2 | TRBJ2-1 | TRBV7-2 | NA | TGTGCCAGCAGCCGAGTCAGGCTAGCGGTCTACAATGAGCAGTTCTTC | CASSRVRLAVYNEQFF
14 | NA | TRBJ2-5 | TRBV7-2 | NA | TGTGCCAGCACCTCAGGGCGGGGGCGGGAGACCCAGTACTTC | CASTSGRGRETQYF
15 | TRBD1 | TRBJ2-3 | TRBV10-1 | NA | TGCGCCAGCAGTCGCCGGACAGGGGTTACAGATACGCAGTATTTT | CASSRRTGVTDTQYF
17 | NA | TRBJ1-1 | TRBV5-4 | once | TGTGCCAGCAGCTTGGGGGCAGGGTCGGCCCTAGGCACTGAAGCTTTCTTT | CASSLGAGSALGTEAFF
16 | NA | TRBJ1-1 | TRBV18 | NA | TGTGCCAGCTCACACCCGGGGGAGGGCGCTAACACTGAAGCTTTCTTT | CASSHPGEGANTEAFF
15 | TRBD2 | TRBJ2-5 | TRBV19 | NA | TGTGCCAGTAGTATAGCGGGAGGCCCGGGAGAGACCCAGTACTTC | CASSIAGGPGETQYF
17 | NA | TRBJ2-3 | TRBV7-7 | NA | TGTGCCAGCAGCTTAACCCCCCACACAGCTAGCACAGATACGCAGTATTTT | CASSLTPHTASTDTQYF
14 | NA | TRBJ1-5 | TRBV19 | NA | TGTGCCAGTAGTATGGCGGGGGGAGGTCAGCCCCAGCATTTT | CASSMAGGGQPQHF
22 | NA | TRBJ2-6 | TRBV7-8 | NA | TGTGCCATTGTTGCCTTAGGGGGGGGTAGGGCGGGAGCCTTCGGCCGGGCCAACGTCCTGACTTTC | CAIVALGGGRAGAFGRANVLTF
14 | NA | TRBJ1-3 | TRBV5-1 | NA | TGCGCCAGCAGCTTGGACAGCTCTGGAAACACCATATATTTT | CASSLDSSGNTIYF
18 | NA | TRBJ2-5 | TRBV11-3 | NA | TGTGCCAGCAGCTTAGAATTACGGGGATGGCGGGACCAAGAGACCCAGTACTTC | CASSLELRGWRDQETQYF
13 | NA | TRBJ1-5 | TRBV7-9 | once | TGTGCCAGCACCACGGGGGGGAATCAGCCCCAGCATTTT | CASTTGGNQPQHF
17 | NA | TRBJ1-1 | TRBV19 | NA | TGTGCCAGTAGCCCCAGCCGCCCCGGGAAGATGGGCACTGAAGCTTTCTTT | CASSPSRPGKMGTEAFF
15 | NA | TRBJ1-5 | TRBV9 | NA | TGTGCCAGCAGCGTAGGGGTGGGGGGATATCAGCCCCAGCATTTT | CASSVGVGGYQPQHF
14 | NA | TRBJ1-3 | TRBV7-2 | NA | TGTGCCAGCAGCTTAGACACCTCTGGAAACACCATATATTTT | CASSLDTSGNTIYF
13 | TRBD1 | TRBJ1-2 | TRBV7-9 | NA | TGTGCCAGCAGCGGGACAGATAACTATGGCTACACCTTC | CASSGTDNYGYTF
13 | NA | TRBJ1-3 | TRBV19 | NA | TGTGCCAGTAGTAGTGAAACGGGGAACACCATATATTTT | CASSSETGNTIYF
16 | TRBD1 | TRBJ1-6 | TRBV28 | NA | TGTGCCAGCAACTTACGACAGGGGAAAGATAATTCACCCCTCCACTTT | CASNLRQGKDNSPLHF
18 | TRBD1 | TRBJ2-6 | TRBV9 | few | TGTGCCAGCAGCGTAGGAGGGGGCGCATTCCCTGGGGCCAACGTCCTGACTTTC | CASSVGGGAFPGANVLTF
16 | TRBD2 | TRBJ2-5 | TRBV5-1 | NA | TGCGCCAGCAGCCCCACCGGGACTAGCTTTGGAGAGACCCAGTACTTC | CASSPTGTSFGETQYF
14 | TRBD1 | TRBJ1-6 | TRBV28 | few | TGTGCCAGCCAGACAGGGGGCACCAATTCACCCCTCCACTTT | CASQTGGTNSPLHF
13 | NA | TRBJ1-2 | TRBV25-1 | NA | TGTGCCAGCAGTACCGGGACAAGCTATGGCTACACCTTC | CASSTGTSYGYTF
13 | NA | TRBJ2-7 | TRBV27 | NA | TGTGCCAGCAGTTTAGGGGCGGCCCCAGAGCAGTACTTC | CASSLGAAPEQYF
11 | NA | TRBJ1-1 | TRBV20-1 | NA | TGCAGTGCTAGAAGGGAGGCTGAAGCTTTCTTT | CSARREAEAFF
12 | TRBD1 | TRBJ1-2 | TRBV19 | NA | TGTGCCAGTAGGTTCTCAGGGGGTGTCTACACCTTC | CASRFSGGVYTF
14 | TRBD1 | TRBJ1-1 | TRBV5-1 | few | TGCGCCAGCAGCCCCGGGACAGCGAACACTGAAGCTTTCTTT | CASSPGTANTEAFF
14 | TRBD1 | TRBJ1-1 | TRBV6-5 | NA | TGTGCCAGCAGTCCCGGGACAGGGGTGTCTGAAGCTTTCTTT | CASSPGTGVSEAFF
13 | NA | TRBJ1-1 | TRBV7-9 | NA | TGTGCCAGCAGTGAGGGCGTAGACACTGAAGCTTTCTTT | CASSEGVDTEAFF
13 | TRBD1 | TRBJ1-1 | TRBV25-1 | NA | TGTGCCAGCGGGGACAGCCTGAACACTGAAGCTTTCTTT | CASGDSLNTEAFF
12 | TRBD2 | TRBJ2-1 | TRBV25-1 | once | TGTGCCAGCAGTGAATGGGGGGGGTTGAAGTTCTTC | CASSEWGGLKFF
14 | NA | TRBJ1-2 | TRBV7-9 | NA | TGTGCCAGCAGCTATGACTTGACTAACTATGGCTACACCTTC | CASSYDLTNYGYTF
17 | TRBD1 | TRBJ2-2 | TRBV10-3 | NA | TGTGCCATCAGTGATTTCAGGGGGAATTCGAACACCGGGGAGCTGTTTTTT | CAISDFRGNSNTGELFF
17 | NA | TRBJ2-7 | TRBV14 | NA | TGTGCCAGCAGCCAAGACCTATCCCCAGGGTTCGACTACGAGCAGTACTTC | CASSQDLSPGFDYEQYF
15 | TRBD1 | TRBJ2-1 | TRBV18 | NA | TGTGCCAGCTCACCCGACAGGGGGTCCTACAATGAGCAGTTCTTC | CASSPDRGSYNEQFF
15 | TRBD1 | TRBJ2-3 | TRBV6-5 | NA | TGTGCCAGCAGTTACGGACAGGGGGCCACAGATACGCAGTATTTT | CASSYGQGATDTQYF
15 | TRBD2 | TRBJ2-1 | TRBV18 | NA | TGTGCCAGCTCACGTCGGGAGGCCGCCTACAATGAGCAGTTCTTC | CASSRREAAYNEQFF
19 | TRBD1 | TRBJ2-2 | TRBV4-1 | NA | TGCGCCAGCAGCCTTCGTCAATTACAGGGGGCGCGGATCACCGGGGAGCTGTTTTTT | CASSLRQLQGARITGELFF